The rows below give T cell receptor beta chains drawn from one sample of a study of cytomegalovirus exposure and HLA in healthy donors. Produced via immunoSEQ multiplex PCR; TCRdb's table is partial and in-frame only. The repertoire holds some 130,000 clones, with about 73% as singletons. The sample taken for sequencing was PBMCs. The receptors were gathered from a human donor in good health. CDR3s include the opening cysteine and the closing phenylalanine or tryptophan. The D gene is left open where the match is weak.

TRBV2	TRBJ2-7	NA	CASSERYEQYF
TRBV5-4	TRBJ2-7	TRBD2	CASSLVGAGGKEQYF
TRBV7-2	TRBJ2-5	TRBD2	CASSLGGGRGETQYF
TRBV2	TRBJ1-1	NA	CASRVTPNTEAFF
TRBV28	NA	TRBD2	CASSLFGTRSYEQYF
TRBV9	TRBJ1-5	TRBD1	CASSVGDSKSPQHF
TRBV27	TRBJ2-3	TRBD1	CASSSGQSSTDTQYF
TRBV2	TRBJ2-3	TRBD1	CASSEPMGTGVTQYF
TRBV2	TRBJ2-2	NA	CASSAVGRTGELFF
TRBV4-3	NA	TRBD1	CASSARDRAAEQYF
TRBV7-9	TRBJ2-1	TRBD2	CASSLWTSGRGEQFF
TRBV29-1	TRBJ2-2	TRBD2	CSVVGGLAGEWGGELFF